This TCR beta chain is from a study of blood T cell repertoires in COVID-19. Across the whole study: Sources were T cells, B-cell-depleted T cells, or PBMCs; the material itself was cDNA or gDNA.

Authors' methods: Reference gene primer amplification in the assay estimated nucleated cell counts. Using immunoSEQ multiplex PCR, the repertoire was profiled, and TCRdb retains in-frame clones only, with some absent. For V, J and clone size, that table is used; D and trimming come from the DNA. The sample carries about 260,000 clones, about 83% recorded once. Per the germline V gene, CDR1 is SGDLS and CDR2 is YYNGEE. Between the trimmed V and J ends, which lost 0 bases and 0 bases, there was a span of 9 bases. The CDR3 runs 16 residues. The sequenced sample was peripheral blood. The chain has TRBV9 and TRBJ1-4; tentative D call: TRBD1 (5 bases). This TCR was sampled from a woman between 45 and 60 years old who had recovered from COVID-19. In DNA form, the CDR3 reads TGTGCCAGCAGCGTAGCTGGACACTCAACTAATGAAAAACTGTTTTTT. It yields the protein CASSVAGHSTNEKLFF.